The 27 T cell receptor beta chains below come from one sample, sequenced in a study of T cells after yellow fever vaccination. Via MiXCR, TCRdb re-called the 5' RACE reads, giving one row per CDR3 protein. The sample records 250,000 to 400,000 distinct CDR3 sequences, approximately 4.3% being singletons. The sample in question was PBMCs, obtained 15 days after the yellow fever booster vaccination. The receptors come from a man aged 18-30 years who received the YFV17D yellow fever vaccine.

This clonotype was found many times. The V gene is TRBV4-1, the J gene TRBJ1-1, with D possibly TRBD1 on 6 matching bases. Trimming pared 4 bases from V and 3 bases from J, leaving 18 bases between. This CDR3 region has 16 residues. Germline V lookup: CDR1 MGHRA, CDR2 YSYEKL. The CDR3: CASSPQAYGGHTEAFF. CDR3 sequence (DNA): TGCGCCAGCAGCCCCCAGGCTTACGGGGGGCACACTGAAGCTTTCTTT.

As for this clonotype: A read error may be the cause here, since a much bigger clone is one base away. The chain is built from TRBV4-1 and TRBJ2-3; D unclear. The CDR3 covers 16 residues. The germline V gene encodes CDR1 MGHRA and CDR2 YSYEKL. The V gene lost 1 base and the J gene lost 5 bases, with 16 bases spanning the gap. In nucleotides, the CDR3 is TGCGCCAGCAGCCAAGGCTTCAGGAAGAGTATAGATACGCAGTATTTT. As protein: CASSQGFRKSIDTQYF.

This clonotype was detected only a few times. The DNA for the CDR3 is TGTGCCAGCAGTGAAGGGGACATCACAGATACGCAGTATTTT. Translating gives CASSEGDITDTQYF. The chain couples TRBV2 to TRBJ2-3; weak D call: TRBD1 (6 bases). V lost 1 base, J lost 2 bases, and 7 bases lay in between. Germline V CDR1 and CDR2: SNHLY, FYNNEI. The CDR3 runs 14 residues.

This clonotype was observed many times. The rearrangement joins TRBV6-6 to TRBJ1-5, with D perhaps TRBD1 (5 bases). CDR3 size: 14 residues. CDR1 and CDR2 (germline): MNHNY, SVGAGI (reference sequence). V gave up 9 bases and J gave up 0 bases, with 12 bases separating them. Here the CDR3 reads CASMGRISNQPQHF. Written as DNA, the CDR3 is TGTGCCAGTATGGGACGCATTAGCAATCAGCCCCAGCATTTT.

This chain links TRBV10-3 with TRBJ1-4; D perhaps matches TRBD1 (5 bases). The CDR3 extends over 14 amino acids. V lost 0 bases and J lost 5, with 7 bases in between. Germline CDR1 ENHRY, CDR2 SYGVKD. The DNA for the CDR3 is TGTGCCATCAGTGAGTCCGACAGCAATGAAAAACTGTTTTTT. Translated, it gives CAISESDSNEKLFF.

The chain uses TRBV12-3 or TRBV12-4 and TRBJ2-7; 7 bases are a match to TRBD1. This CDR3 is 15 amino acids long. V trimming: 1 base; J trimming: 9 bases; junction bases outside the gene matches: 12. CDR3 sequence: CASSLGTGLGASQYF. The DNA for the CDR3 is TGTGCCAGCAGTTTAGGGACAGGACTGGGGGCTTCGCAGTACTTC.

The gene calls are TRBV19 and TRBJ1-1; D unresolved. This CDR3 comprises 13 residues. Germline V gene data show CDR1 as LNHDA and CDR2 as SQIVND (reference sequence). Trimming removed 4 bases from V and 2 bases from J, with 8 bases in between. The CDR3 loop reads CASSTGYNTEAFF. CDR3 DNA sequence: TGTGCCAGTAGTACGGGTTATAACACTGAAGCTTTCTTT.

This clonotype was seen repeatedly, ten times or more. This chain links TRBV20-1 with TRBJ2-1, with D maybe TRBD1 (5 bases). The CDR3 sequence is 14 residues long. Per germline, CDR1 DFQATT and CDR2 SNEGSKA (reference sequence). V was shortened by 0 bases and J by 2 bases, with 8 bases between the two germline ends. CDR3 amino acids: CSARDRDAYNEQFF. In DNA, the CDR3 is TGCAGTGCTAGAGACAGGGATGCCTACAATGAGCAGTTCTTC.

This clonotype appeared many times. At one boundary the junction diverges from the germline segment, which might be a read error. The V gene is TRBV10-3, the J gene TRBJ2-3; D is possibly TRBD1 (7 bases). The CDR3 runs to 12 residues. CDR1 is ENHRY, CDR2 SYGVKD, per germline. In nucleotides, the CDR3 is TGCGCATCAGGGGGGTACGGAGATACGCAGTATTTT. It encodes CASGGYGDTQYF.

In this sample, this clonotype turned up a few times. DNA for the CDR3: TGTGCCAGCAGCCCCGGGGCAGCCATGGGTAATTCACCCCTCCACTTT. Protein: CASSPGAAMGNSPLHF. The V and J genes are TRBV11-2 and TRBJ1-6; D may be TRBD1 (5 bases). Per the germline V gene, CDR1 is SGHAT and CDR2 is FQNNGV. V was shortened by 5 bases and J by 6 bases, with 17 bases between the two germline ends. The CDR3 consists of 16 residues.

The table lists this clonotype with many counts. This chain uses TRBV10-3 with TRBJ2-3, with 9 bases identical to TRBD2. The CDR3 runs to 14 residues. With 11 bases clipped from V and 7 bases from J, the junction kept 13 bases outside the gene matches. CDR1 and CDR2 from the germline V gene are ENHRY and SYGVKD. The CDR3: CAAGRSSGGNTQYF. In DNA, the CDR3 is TGTGCCGCGGGGAGGAGTAGCGGGGGTAATACGCAGTATTTT.

This clonotype was picked up many times. This chain links TRBV20-1 with TRBJ1-1, with 8 positions matching TRBD1. Germline values: CDR1 DFQATT, CDR2 SNEGSKA (reference sequence). The CDR3 has 14 amino acids. The V segment lost 0 bases and the J segment 5 bases; nucleotides outside the gene matches: 5. CDR3 in amino acids: CSARDRTGRTEAFF. The CDR3 nucleotides are TGCAGTGCTAGAGACCGGACAGGGCGGACTGAAGCTTTCTTT.

The table lists this clonotype with many counts. V usage is TRBV5-1 and J usage is TRBJ2-1, with 8 bases fitting TRBD1. V dropped 2 bases and J dropped 2; count of bases not matched to a gene: 6. The CDR3 length is 16 residues. The V gene's germline CDR1 is SGHRS and CDR2 YFSETQ. CDR3 sequence: CASSFSQGATYNEQFF. The CDR3 nucleotides read TGCGCCAGCAGCTTTTCTCAGGGGGCGACCTACAATGAGCAGTTCTTC.

This clonotype was counted between two and nine times. This CDR3 reads CASSSNGQTDTQYF. For the CDR3, the DNA is TGTGCCAGCAGCTCCAACGGACAAACAGATACGCAGTATTTT. This rearrangement joins TRBV7-9 to TRBJ2-3, with D possibly matching TRBD1 (5 bases). The CDR3 contains 14 residues. The V gene lost 4 bases and the J gene lost 3 bases, with 11 bases spanning the gap. Germline CDR1 SEHNR, CDR2 FQNEAQ (reference sequence).

This clonotype was recorded at least ten times. V and J are TRBV5-4 and TRBJ1-1, with a possible D match to TRBD1 (6 bases). The V end was cut by 3 bases, the J end by 0 bases, with 18 bases between. The germline CDR1 and CDR2 sequences are SGHNT and YYREEE (reference sequence). The CDR3 has 17 amino acids. This CDR3 reads CASSSSSGTTMNTEAFF. In DNA, the CDR3 is TGTGCCAGCAGCTCGAGCTCCGGGACAACCATGAACACTGAAGCTTTCTTT.

This clonotype was counted ten times or more. CDR3 amino acids: CSVVAVGSGVSRTDTQYF. The CDR3 DNA reads as TGCAGCGTTGTGGCGGTCGGTTCGGGAGTTTCCCGCACAGATACGCAGTATTTT. The chain recombines TRBV29-1 with TRBJ2-3; possible D gene TRBD2, 6 bases. V was clipped by 4 bases and J by 1 base, with 24 bases between them. The CDR3 spans 18 residues. Germline loops: CDR1 SQVTM, CDR2 ANQGSEA.

J is TRBJ1-2 and V is TRBV7-9; TRBD1 matches at 7 bases. Trimming removed 3 bases from V and 0 bases from J; junction bases left unmatched: 4. CDR1 and CDR2 (germline): SEHNR, FQNEAQ (reference sequence). The CDR3 runs 15 residues. CDR3 in DNA: TGTGCCAGCAGCTTCGGGACAGCCGCTAACTATGGCTACACCTTC. Amino acids: CASSFGTAANYGYTF.

This clonotype was seen repeatedly, ten times or more. The rearrangement links TRBV10-3 to TRBJ2-7; TRBD1 is a possible D gene (6 bases). Deletions cut 6 bases from V and 6 bases from J, with 18 bases between. The CDR3 runs 14 residues. Germline V CDR1 and CDR2: ENHRY, SYGVKD. For the CDR3, the DNA is TGTGCCATCAGGCCAAGGGACATCTTTGGCGAGCAGTACTTC. This sequence encodes CAIRPRDIFGEQYF.

This clonotype has just a few counts. The chain is built from TRBV5-1 and TRBJ2-3, with D possibly being TRBD2 (5 bases). From germline, CDR1 is SGHRS and CDR2 YFSETQ. CDR3 length: 15 residues. V was shortened by 1 base and J by 0 bases, with 9 bases between the two germline ends. The CDR3 region is CASSLTGDSTDTQYF. The CDR3 DNA is TGCGCCAGCAGCTTGACCGGGGATAGCACAGATACGCAGTATTTT.

This clonotype was detected only a few times. This chain connects TRBV2 to TRBJ1-1, with D perhaps TRBD1 (5 bases). Germline loops: CDR1 SNHLY, CDR2 FYNNEI. Trimming pared 6 bases from V and 6 bases from J, leaving 14 bases between. The CDR3 extends over 13 amino acids. This CDR3 is CASRVGTGPEAFF. The CDR3 DNA reads TGTGCCAGCAGGGTCGGTACGGGACCTGAAGCTTTCTTT. Filled out from reference TRBV2 and TRBJ1-1, the complete variable domain reads EPEVTQTPSHQVTQMGQEVILRCVPISNHLYFYWYRQILGQKVEFLVSFYNNEISEKSEIFDDQFSVERPDGSNFTLKIRSTKLEDSAMYFCASRVGTGPEAFFGQGTRLTVV.

This clonotype occurred a few times. The V gene is TRBV18, the J gene TRBJ1-1; the D is unclear. CDR1 is KGHSH, CDR2 LQKENI, per germline. This CDR3 comprises 12 residues. V was pared by 1 base and J by 10 bases, with 10 bases between. CDR3 amino acids: CASSPLEQRAFF. The DNA of the CDR3 is TGTGCCAGCTCACCACTTGAGCAGAGAGCTTTCTTT.

This clonotype was recorded at least ten times. An end of the junction differs from the germline gene, which may be a read error. The chain links TRBV5-1 to TRBJ2-3; D is possibly TRBD2 (5 bases). The CDR3 contains 14 residues. Per the germline V gene, CDR1 is SGHRS and CDR2 is YFSETQ. The CDR3 spells CASSVSDPTATQYF. CDR3 nucleotides: TGCGCCAGCAGCGTTAGCGATCCAACAGCTACGCAGTATTTT.

There are a few counts of this clonotype. The V call is TRBV28, the J call TRBJ1-5; D is unclear. The CDR3 covers 13 residues. Germline V gene data show CDR1 as MDHEN and CDR2 as SYDVKM. V was pared by 7 bases and J by 0 bases, with 7 bases between. The DNA for the CDR3 is TGTGCCAGCACTTCATATAGCAATCAGCCCCAGCATTTT. Its protein is CASTSYSNQPQHF.

This clonotype occurred many times. CDR3 region: CSARGQATDGELFF. The DNA for the CDR3 is TGCAGTGCTCGGGGACAGGCGACGGACGGGGAGCTGTTTTTT. V usage is TRBV20-1 and J usage is TRBJ2-2, with 8 bases that match TRBD1. Germline assignment: CDR1 DFQATT and CDR2 SNEGSKA (reference sequence). CDR3 size: 14 residues. Germline trimming cut 5 bases from V and 7 bases from J; bases unmatched to any gene: 9.

This clonotype was found many times. The rearrangement links TRBV24-1 to TRBJ2-1; TRBD2 agrees at 11 bases. Germline-derived CDR1 and CDR2 are KGHDR and SFDVKD. V was pared by 3 bases and J by 8 bases, with 5 bases of the junction left unmatched. CDR3 length: 15 amino acids. CDR3 residues: CATSDPGLAGDEQFF. For the CDR3, the DNA is TGTGCCACCAGTGATCCCGGACTAGCGGGTGATGAGCAGTTCTTC.

This clonotype has just a few counts. This chain joins TRBV10-2 and TRBJ2-7; 9 bases match TRBD2. The CDR3 loop spans 14 amino acids. The J segment lost 4 bases and the V segment lost 7 bases, leaving 8 bases of the junction unmatched. CDR1 is WSHSY and CDR2 is SAAADI in the germline V gene. CDR3 nucleotides: TGCGCCAGCAACGAGCGGGGGGCGTCATACGAGCAGTACTTC. Translation: CASNERGASYEQYF.

This clonotype turned up a few times. This rearrangement joins TRBV5-1 to TRBJ1-3, with 8 bases fitting TRBD1. CDR1 and CDR2 (germline): SGHRS, YFSETQ. The CDR3 has 16 amino acids. Trimming cost V 0 bases and J 2 bases; bases outside gene matches: 4. This CDR3 reads CASSLEVQGAGNTIYF. CDR3 in DNA: TGCGCCAGCAGCTTGGAGGTACAGGGGGCTGGAAACACCATATATTTT.